Shown below are 14 T cell receptor beta chains from a single sample sequenced in a study of CD8 T cells in ankylosing spondylitis. Using its own MiXCR run on the 5' RACE reads, TCRdb lists one record per CDR3 protein. Of about 440,000 distinct CDR3 sequences listed, 15% to 20% are singletons. Findings of the study overall: Within ankylosing spondylitis blood, a TCR beta motif made up of under 10 highly homologous variants appeared to be characteristic.

Which antigens these TCRs recognize remains unknown. The specimen sequenced was blood, either unsorted or a sorted T cell fraction (not recorded which). The source is a male donor with ankylosing spondylitis.

This rearrangement joins TRBV15 to TRBJ1-3; 8 nucleotides line up with TRBD1. The J segment lost 4 bases and the V segment lost 4 bases, leaving 12 bases of the junction unmatched. Germline CDR1 reads LNHNV; CDR2 reads YYDKDF (reference sequence). CDR3 size: 17 residues. The CDR3 DNA is TGTGCCACCAGCACCCGGCAGGGGGCAATGGGGGGAAACACCATATATTTT. Translated, it gives CATSTRQGAMGGNTIYF.

There are a few counts of this clonotype. The V and J genes are TRBV7-8 and TRBJ2-4, with D possibly TRBD2 on 5 matching bases. Trimming shortened V by 5 bases and J by 1 base, and 12 bases separated the two germline ends. Germline CDR1 reads SGHVS; CDR2 reads FQNEAQ. The CDR3 loop spans 15 amino acids. CDR3 DNA sequence: TGTGCCAGCAGCCTCCGGGATTGGGCCAAAAACATTCAGTACTTC. It specifies CASSLRDWAKNIQYF.

This rearrangement joins TRBV11-3 to TRBJ1-2; 7 nucleotides agree with TRBD1. With 2 bases clipped from V and 3 bases from J, the junction kept 6 bases outside the gene matches. This CDR3 region has 15 residues. CDR1 is SGHNT, CDR2 YENEEA, per germline. The CDR3 here is CASSLFGQADYGYTF. The CDR3 DNA is TGTGCCAGCAGCTTATTCGGACAGGCAGACTATGGCTACACCTTC.

This clonotype was counted between two and nine times. The rearrangement uses TRBV12-3 or TRBV12-4 and TRBJ2-2, with TRBD1 as a possible D gene (7 bases). There are 16 residues in the CDR3. Trimming removed 5 bases from V and 3 bases from J, with 16 bases in between. CDR3: CASSPRTGGDTGELFF. The CDR3 coding sequence is TGTGCCAGCAGTCCCCGGACAGGAGGGGACACCGGGGAGCTGTTTTTT.

This clonotype was counted only a few times. This sequence joins TRBV4-1 and TRBJ2-3; 7 nucleotides align to TRBD2. V shed 0 bases and J 1 base; nucleotides not matched to a gene: 7. The germline CDR1 and CDR2 sequences are MGHRA and YSYEKL. This CDR3 contains 17 residues. The CDR3 DNA reads TGCGCCAGCAGCCAAGAGGACGGGGGGTCGGGCACAGATACGCAGTATTTT. Its protein is CASSQEDGGSGTDTQYF.

In the case of this clonotype: Possible read error: a much larger clone is one base away. V is TRBV12-3 or TRBV12-4 and J is TRBJ2-1; TRBD2 aligns across 10 bases. The CDR3 is 17 amino acids. V lost 4 bases and J lost 4; bases outside the gene matches: 10. The CDR3 bases are TGTGCCAGCAGTTCCCCACCGGAACTAGCGGGGTACAATGAGCAGTTCTTC. Translation: CASSSPPELAGYNEQFF.

This sequence joins TRBV12-3 or TRBV12-4 and TRBJ1-6; maybe TRBD1 (6 bases). The CDR3 consists of 14 residues. With 1 base removed from V and 10 bases from J, the gap between germline ends came to 11 bases. The CDR3 protein is CASSLGRGGSPLHF. The CDR3 DNA reads as TGTGCCAGCAGTTTAGGCAGGGGTGGATCACCCCTCCACTTT.

This sequence joins TRBV4-2 and TRBJ2-1, with 7 nucleotides matching TRBD2. The V segment lost 0 bases and the J segment 3 bases; nucleotides outside the gene matches: 8. Germline CDR1 and CDR2: LGHNA and YNFKEQ. This CDR3 comprises 17 residues. The CDR3 is CASSQEWERDFYNEQFF. The CDR3 region has the DNA TGTGCCAGCAGCCAAGAATGGGAGCGGGATTTCTACAATGAGCAGTTCTTC.

This clonotype showed up just a few times. The chain uses TRBV6-2 or TRBV6-3 and TRBJ1-5; a weak D match, TRBD1 (5 bases). CDR1 and CDR2 from the germline V gene are MNHEY and SVGEGT. CDR3 size: 13 residues. V shed 4 bases and J shed 6 bases, with 10 bases lying between them. DNA of the CDR3: TGTGCCAGCAGTTTACGGGGGAGTCAGCCCCAGCATTTT. As protein: CASSLRGSQPQHF.

This clonotype has just a few counts. The rearrangement uses TRBV27 and TRBJ1-4, with D unclear. Trimming pared 6 bases from V and 4 bases from J, leaving 12 bases between. The germline CDR1 and CDR2 sequences are MNHEY and SMNVEV (reference sequence). CDR3 length: 14 residues. The CDR3 loop is CASSPADDNEKLFF. Here the CDR3 DNA reads TGTGCCAGCAGCCCAGCCGATGATAATGAAAAACTGTTTTTT. Full variable domain (missing parts from reference TRBV27 and TRBJ1-4): EAQVTQNPRYLITVTGKKLTVTCSQNMNHEYMSWYRQDPGLGLRQIYYSMNVEVTDKGDVPEGYKVSRKEKRNFPLILESPSPNQTSLYFCASSPADDNEKLFFGSGTQLSVL.

This clonotype was seen at least ten times. V and J are TRBV6-5 and TRBJ2-7, with 7 positions matching TRBD1. CDR1 is MNHEY and CDR2 is SVGAGI in the germline V gene. V lost 4 bases to trimming and J lost 4 bases; unmatched junction nucleotides: 10. The CDR3 spans 15 residues. The CDR3 sequence is CASSSPDRVSYEQYF. The CDR3 nucleotides read TGTGCCAGCAGTTCCCCCGACAGGGTTTCTTACGAGCAGTACTTC.

The V and J genes are TRBV25-1 and TRBJ1-3; perhaps TRBD1 as D (6 bases). The CDR3 is made up of 17 amino acids. The germline gives CDR1 MGHDK, CDR2 SYGVNS. V lost 6 bases and J lost 4, with 22 bases in between. The CDR3 reads CASSSTWGGTYGNTIYF. The CDR3 region has the DNA TGTGCCAGCAGCTCTACCTGGGGGGGCACCTACGGAAACACCATATATTTT.

This clonotype was counted a few times. The gene calls are TRBV12-3 or TRBV12-4 and TRBJ1-5; unclear D gene. The CDR3 runs to 14 residues. Trimming removed 1 base at V and 5 bases at J, with 9 bases between. CDR3 loop: CASSLESGYQPQHF. The CDR3 coding sequence is TGTGCCAGCAGTTTAGAGTCAGGCTATCAGCCCCAGCATTTT.

This clonotype was detected a few times. The chain employs TRBV7-9 and TRBJ2-1; D unclear. V shed 5 bases and J shed 9 bases, with 8 bases lying between them. The germline V gene has CDR1 SEHNR and CDR2 FQNEAQ (reference sequence). The CDR3 spans 11 residues. The CDR3 region has the DNA TGTGCCAGCAGCCACGGTTTTGAGCAGTTCTTC. Amino acid sequence: CASSHGFEQFF.